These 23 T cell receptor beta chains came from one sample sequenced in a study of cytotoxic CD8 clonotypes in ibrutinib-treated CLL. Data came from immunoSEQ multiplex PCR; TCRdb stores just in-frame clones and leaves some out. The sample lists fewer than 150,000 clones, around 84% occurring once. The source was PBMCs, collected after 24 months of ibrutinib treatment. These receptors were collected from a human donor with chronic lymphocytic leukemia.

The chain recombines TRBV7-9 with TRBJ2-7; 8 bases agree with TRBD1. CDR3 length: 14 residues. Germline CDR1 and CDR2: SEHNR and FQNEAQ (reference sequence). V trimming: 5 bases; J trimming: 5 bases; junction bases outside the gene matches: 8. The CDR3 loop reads CASSTDIQGDEQYF. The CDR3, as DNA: TGTGCCAGCAGCACCGACATACAGGGGGACGAGCAGTACTTC.

The CDR3 DNA follows: TGTGCCTGGAGTTTTACGACCCGACAGTCGAATACGCAGTATTTT. This codes for CAWSFTTRQSNTQYF. The rearrangement joins TRBV30 to TRBJ2-3; TRBD1 might be the D (5 bases). The V and J ends lost 2 bases and 7 bases respectively, with 19 bases between them. The CDR3 sequence is 15 residues long. The V gene's germline CDR1 is GTSNPN and CDR2 SVGIG (reference sequence). The whole variable domain, remainder taken from reference TRBV30 and TRBJ2-3, is SQTIHQWPATLVQPVGSPLSLECTVEGTSNPNLYWYRQAAGRGLQLLFYSVGIGQISSEVPQNLSASRPQDRQFILSSKKLLLSDSGFYLCAWSFTTRQSNTQYFGPGTRLTVL.

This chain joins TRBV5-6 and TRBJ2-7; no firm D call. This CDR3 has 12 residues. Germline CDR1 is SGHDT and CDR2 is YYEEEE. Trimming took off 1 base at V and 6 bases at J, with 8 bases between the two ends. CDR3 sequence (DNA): TGTGCCAGCAGCTTGATTGGTGGCGAGCAGTACTTC. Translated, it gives CASSLIGGEQYF.

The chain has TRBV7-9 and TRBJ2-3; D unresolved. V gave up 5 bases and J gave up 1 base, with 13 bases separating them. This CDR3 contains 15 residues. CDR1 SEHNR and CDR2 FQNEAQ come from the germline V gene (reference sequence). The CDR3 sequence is CASSPLGGRTDTQYF. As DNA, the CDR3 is TGTGCCAGCAGCCCCCTTGGCGGACGCACAGATACGCAGTATTTT.

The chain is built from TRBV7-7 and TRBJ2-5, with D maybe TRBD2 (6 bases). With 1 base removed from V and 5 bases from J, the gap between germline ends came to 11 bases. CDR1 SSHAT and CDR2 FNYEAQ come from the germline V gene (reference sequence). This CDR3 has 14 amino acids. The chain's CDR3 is CASSLGAGRETQYF. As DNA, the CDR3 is TGTGCCAGCAGCTTAGGTGCGGGGCGGGAGACCCAGTACTTC.

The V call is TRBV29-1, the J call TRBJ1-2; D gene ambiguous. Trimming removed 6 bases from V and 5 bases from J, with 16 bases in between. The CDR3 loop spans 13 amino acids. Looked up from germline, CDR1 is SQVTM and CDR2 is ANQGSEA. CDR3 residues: CSVALDRRYGYTF. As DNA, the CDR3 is TGCAGCGTCGCCCTAGACCGGAGGTATGGCTACACCTTC. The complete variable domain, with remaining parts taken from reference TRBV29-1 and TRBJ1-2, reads SAVISQKPSRDICQRGTSLTIQCQVDSQVTMMFWYRQQPGQSLTLIATANQGSEATYESGFVIDKFPISRPNLTFSTLTVSNMSPEDSSIYLCSVALDRRYGYTFGSGTRLTVV.

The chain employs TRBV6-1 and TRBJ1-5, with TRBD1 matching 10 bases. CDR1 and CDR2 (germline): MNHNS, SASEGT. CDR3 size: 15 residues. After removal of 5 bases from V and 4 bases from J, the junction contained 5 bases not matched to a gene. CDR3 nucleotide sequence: TGTGCCAGCAGTCTCAGGACAGGGGGAAATCAGCCCCAGCATTTT. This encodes CASSLRTGGNQPQHF.

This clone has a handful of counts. The CDR3 nucleotides read TGTGCCAGTAGTACGAGAATGAACACTGAAGCTTTCTTT. This sequence encodes CASSTRMNTEAFF. This chain joins TRBV19 and TRBJ1-1; D gene unclear. CDR3 length: 13 amino acids. V was pared by 4 bases and J by 0 bases, with 6 bases between. Germline CDR1 reads LNHDA; CDR2 reads SQIVND (reference sequence).

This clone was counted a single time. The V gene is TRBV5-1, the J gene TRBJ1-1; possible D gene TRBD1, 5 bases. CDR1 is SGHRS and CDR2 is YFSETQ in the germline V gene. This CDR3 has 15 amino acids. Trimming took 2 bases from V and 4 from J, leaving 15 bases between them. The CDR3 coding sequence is TGCGCCAGCAGCTTAAGCCCGGGGGATCCCACTGAAGCTTTCTTT. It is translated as CASSLSPGDPTEAFF. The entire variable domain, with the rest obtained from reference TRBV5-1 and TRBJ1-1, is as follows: KAGVTQTPRYLIKTRGQQVTLSCSPISGHRSVSWYQQTPGQGLQFLFEYFSETQRNKGNFPGRFSGRQFSNSRSEMNVSTLELGDSALYLCASSLSPGDPTEAFFGQGTRLTVV.

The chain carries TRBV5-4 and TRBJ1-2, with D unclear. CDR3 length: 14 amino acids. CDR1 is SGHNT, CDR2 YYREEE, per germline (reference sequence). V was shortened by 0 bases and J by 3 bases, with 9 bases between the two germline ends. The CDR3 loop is CASSLDRGDYGYTF. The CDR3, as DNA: TGTGCCAGCAGCTTGGACAGAGGAGACTATGGCTACACCTTC.

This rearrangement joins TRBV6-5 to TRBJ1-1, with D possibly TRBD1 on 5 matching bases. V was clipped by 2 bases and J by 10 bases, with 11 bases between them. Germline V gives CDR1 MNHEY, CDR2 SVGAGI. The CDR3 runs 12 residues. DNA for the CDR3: TGTGCCAGCAGTTACGGGGGAAGCGGAGCTTTCTTT. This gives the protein CASSYGGSGAFF.

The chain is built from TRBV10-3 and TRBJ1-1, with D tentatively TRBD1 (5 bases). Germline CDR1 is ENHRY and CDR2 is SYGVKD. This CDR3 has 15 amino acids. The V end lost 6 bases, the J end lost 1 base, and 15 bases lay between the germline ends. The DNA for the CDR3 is TGTGCCATCAGCGATACGGGGGTCCGGAACACTGAAGCTTTCTTT. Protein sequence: CAISDTGVRNTEAFF.

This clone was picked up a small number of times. Written as DNA, the CDR3 is TGTGCCAGTACCGTGTGGGGTACCGGGGAGCTGTTTTTT. As protein: CASTVWGTGELFF. This sequence joins TRBV19 and TRBJ2-2, with no clear D. Germline CDR1 LNHDA, CDR2 SQIVND (reference sequence). Trimming shortened V by 7 bases and J by 5 bases, and 11 bases separated the two germline ends. The CDR3 extends over 13 amino acids.

CDR3 coding DNA: TGCGCCAGCAGCCCCACGGGAGGTGACTATGGCTACACCTTC. Translation: CASSPTGGDYGYTF. The chain has TRBV5-1 and TRBJ1-2; no clear D. Trimming left V 4 bases short and J 3 bases short, with 13 bases between. CDR3 length: 14 amino acids. Germline V gene data show CDR1 as SGHRS and CDR2 as YFSETQ.

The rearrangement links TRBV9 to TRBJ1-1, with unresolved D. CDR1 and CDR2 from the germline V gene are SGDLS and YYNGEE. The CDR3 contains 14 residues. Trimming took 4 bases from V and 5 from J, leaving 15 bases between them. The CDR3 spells CASSPHREGTEAFF. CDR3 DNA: TGTGCCAGCAGCCCCCACCGGGAAGGGACTGAAGCTTTCTTT. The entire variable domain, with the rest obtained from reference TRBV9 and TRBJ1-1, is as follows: DSGVTQTPKHLITATGQRVTLRCSPRSGDLSVYWYQQSLDQGLQFLIQYYNGEERAKGNILERFSAQQFPDLHSELNLSSLELGDSALYFCASSPHREGTEAFFGQGTRLTVV.

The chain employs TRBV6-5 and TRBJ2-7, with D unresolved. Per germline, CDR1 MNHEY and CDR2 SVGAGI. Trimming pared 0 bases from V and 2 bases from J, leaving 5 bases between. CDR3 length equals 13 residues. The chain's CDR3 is CASSYSSTYEQYF. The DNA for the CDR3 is TGTGCCAGCAGTTACTCGAGTACCTACGAGCAGTACTTC.

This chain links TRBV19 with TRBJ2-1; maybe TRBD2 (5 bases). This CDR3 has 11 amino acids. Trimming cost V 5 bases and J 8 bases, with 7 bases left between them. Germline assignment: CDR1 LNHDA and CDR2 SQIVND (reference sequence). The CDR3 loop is CASSPGDEQFF. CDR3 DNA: TGTGCCAGTAGTCCCGGGGATGAGCAGTTCTTC.

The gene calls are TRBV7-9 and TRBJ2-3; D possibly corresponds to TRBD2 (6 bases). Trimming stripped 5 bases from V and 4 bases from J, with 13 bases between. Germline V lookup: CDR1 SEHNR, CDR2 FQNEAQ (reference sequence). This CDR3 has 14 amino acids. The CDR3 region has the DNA TGTGCCAGCAGCACCCCTGGGGGGTCAGATACGCAGTATTTT. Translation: CASSTPGGSDTQYF.

As DNA, the CDR3 is TGTGCCAGCACCGTGAGCGGGGCCGCCTACAATGAGCAGTTCTTC. This translates into CASTVSGAAYNEQFF. This rearrangement joins TRBV11-2 to TRBJ2-1; 7 bases are shared with TRBD2. Germline CDR1 SGHAT, CDR2 FQNNGV. V gave up 7 bases and J gave up 2 bases; unmatched junction bases: 8. This CDR3 comprises 15 residues.

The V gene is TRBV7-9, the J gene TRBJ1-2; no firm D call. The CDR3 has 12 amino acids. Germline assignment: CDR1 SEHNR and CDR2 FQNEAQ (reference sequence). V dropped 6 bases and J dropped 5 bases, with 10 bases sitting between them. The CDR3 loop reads CASSPDGYGYTF. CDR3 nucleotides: TGTGCCAGCAGTCCCGACGGTTATGGCTACACCTTC.

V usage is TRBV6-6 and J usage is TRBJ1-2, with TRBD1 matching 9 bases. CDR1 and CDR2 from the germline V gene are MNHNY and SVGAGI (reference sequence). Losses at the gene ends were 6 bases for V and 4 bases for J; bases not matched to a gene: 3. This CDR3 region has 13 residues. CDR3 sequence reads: CASRWTGVYGYTF. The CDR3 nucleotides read TGTGCCAGCAGATGGACAGGGGTCTATGGCTACACCTTC.

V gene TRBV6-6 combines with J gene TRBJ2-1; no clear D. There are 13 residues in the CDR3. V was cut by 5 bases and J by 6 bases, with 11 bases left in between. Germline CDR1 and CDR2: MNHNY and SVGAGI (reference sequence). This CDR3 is CASSTNTANEQFF. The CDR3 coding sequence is TGTGCCAGCAGTACGAATACGGCCAATGAGCAGTTCTTC.

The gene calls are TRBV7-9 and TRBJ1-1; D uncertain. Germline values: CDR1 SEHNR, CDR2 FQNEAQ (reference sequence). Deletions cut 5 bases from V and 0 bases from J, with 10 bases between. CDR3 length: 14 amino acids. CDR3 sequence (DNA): TGTGCCAGCAGCCCCGAGAGGATGAACACTGAAGCTTTCTTT. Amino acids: CASSPERMNTEAFF.